The clone carrying this TCR beta chain was seen only once. This sample stems from a study of blood T cell repertoires in COVID-19. The overall study: The United States, Italy and Spain supplied acute and convalescent COVID-19 samples.

Under the authors' procedure: Amplification of reference gene primers provided the estimated nucleated cell counts. Data came from immunoSEQ multiplex PCR; TCRdb stores just in-frame clones and leaves some out. V, J and clone size derive from that table, while D and trimming were established from the DNA sequence. The sample holds approximately 300,000 clones, roughly 90% seen once. Recruitment covered roughly 24 US areas and drew participants whose ages spanned roughly 18 to 100 years. Cohort allocation depended upon clinical history that participants reported. This CDR3 region has 15 residues. CDR1 is SGHKS and CDR2 is YYEKEE in the germline V gene (reference sequence). Trimming shortened V by 0 bases and J by 4 bases, and 13 bases separated the two germline ends.

The TCR originated in a woman aged 25 to 45 who had been exposed to COVID-19. This rearrangement joins TRBV5-5 to TRBJ1-1; perhaps TRBD1 as D (5 bases). The sequenced sample consisted of PBMCs or T cells enriched from blood (not recorded which). CDR3 sequence (DNA): TGTGCCAGCAGCTTGGATCCGGGGGTAGGCACTGAAGCTTTCTTT. It is translated as CASSLDPGVGTEAFF.